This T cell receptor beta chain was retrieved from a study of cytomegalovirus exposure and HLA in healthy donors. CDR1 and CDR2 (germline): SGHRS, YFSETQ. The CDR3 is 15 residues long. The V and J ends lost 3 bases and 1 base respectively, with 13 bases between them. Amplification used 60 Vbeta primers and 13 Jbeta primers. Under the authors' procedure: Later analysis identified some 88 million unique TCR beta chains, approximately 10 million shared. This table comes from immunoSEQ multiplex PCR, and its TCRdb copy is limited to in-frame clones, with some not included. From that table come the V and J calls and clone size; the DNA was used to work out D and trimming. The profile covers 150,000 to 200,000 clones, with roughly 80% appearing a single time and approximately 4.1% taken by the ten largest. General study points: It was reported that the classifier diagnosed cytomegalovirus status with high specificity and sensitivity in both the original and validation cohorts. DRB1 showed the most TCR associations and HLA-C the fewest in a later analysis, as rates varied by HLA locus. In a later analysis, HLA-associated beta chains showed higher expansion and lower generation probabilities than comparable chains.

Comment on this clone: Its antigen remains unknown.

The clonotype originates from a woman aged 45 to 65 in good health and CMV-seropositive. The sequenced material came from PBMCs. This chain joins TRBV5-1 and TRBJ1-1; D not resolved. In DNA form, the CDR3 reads TGCGCCAGCAGCTCACGGGTCGGGAGGAACACTGAAGCTTTCTTT. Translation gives CASSSRVGRNTEAFF.